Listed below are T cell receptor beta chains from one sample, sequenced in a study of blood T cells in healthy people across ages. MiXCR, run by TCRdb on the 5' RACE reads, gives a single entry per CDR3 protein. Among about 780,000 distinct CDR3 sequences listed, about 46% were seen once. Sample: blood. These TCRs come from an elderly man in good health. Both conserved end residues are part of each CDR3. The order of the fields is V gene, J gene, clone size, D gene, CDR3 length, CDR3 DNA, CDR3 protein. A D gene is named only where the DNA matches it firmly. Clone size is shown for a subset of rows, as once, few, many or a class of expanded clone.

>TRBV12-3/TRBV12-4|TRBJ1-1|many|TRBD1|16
TGTGCCAGCAGTTTCTACGACAGGGGGCCTAACACTGAAGCTTTCTTT
CASSFYDRGPNTEAFF
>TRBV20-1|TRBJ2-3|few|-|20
TGCAGTGCTAGAGATGCTAGAAGCTCCACGTCCTTGGCCTACACAGATACGCAGTATTTT
CSARDARSSTSLAYTDTQYF
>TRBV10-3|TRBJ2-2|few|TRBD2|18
TGTGCCATCAGTGAGTCTCCTAGCGGGAGGCCAAACGCCGGGGAGCTGTTTTTT
CAISESPSGRPNAGELFF
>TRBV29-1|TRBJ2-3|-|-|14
TGCAGCGTCAACCCCGGGACGGGAACAGATACGCAGTATTTT
CSVNPGTGTDTQYF
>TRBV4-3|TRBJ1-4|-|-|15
TGCGCCAGCAGCCAGTTAAATGGCCCTAATGAAAAACTGTTTTTT
CASSQLNGPNEKLFF
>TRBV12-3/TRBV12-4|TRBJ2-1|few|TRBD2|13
TGTGCCAGCAGGATGGGACTAGCGGGATTTGAGTTCTTC
CASRMGLAGFEFF
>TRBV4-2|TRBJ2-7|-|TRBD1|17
TGTGCCAGCAGCCAAAGGCAGGGGGCGAAGGGGTCCTACGAGCAGTACTTC
CASSQRQGAKGSYEQYF
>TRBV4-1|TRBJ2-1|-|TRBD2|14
TGCGCCAGCCTTCGAGTTAGCGGGAGCAATGAGCAGTTCTTC
CASLRVSGSNEQFF
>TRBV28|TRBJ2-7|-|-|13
TGTGCCAGCAGTTTAGTCCAGTCCAACGAGCAGTACTTC
CASSLVQSNEQYF
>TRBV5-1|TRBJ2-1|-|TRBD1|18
TGCGCCAGCAGCGGCCCATTCGGGACAGAAAACTCCTACAATGAGCAGTTCTTC
CASSGPFGTENSYNEQFF
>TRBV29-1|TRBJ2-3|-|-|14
TGCAGCGGTGCTGAGGGGGGGAGCACAGATACGCAGTATTTT
CSGAEGGSTDTQYF
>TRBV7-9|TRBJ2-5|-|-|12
TGTGCCAGCAGCCCTTCAACCGGGACCCAGTACTTC
CASSPSTGTQYF
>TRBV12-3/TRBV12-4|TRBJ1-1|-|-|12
TGTGCCGTCGGGACTGCCAACACTGAAGCTTTCTTT
CAVGTANTEAFF
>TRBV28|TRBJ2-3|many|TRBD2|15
TGTGCCAGCAGTTTACTAGCGGGGTACACAGATACGCAGTATTTT
CASSLLAGYTDTQYF
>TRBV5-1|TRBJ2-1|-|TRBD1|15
TGCGCCAGCAGCTTGGAGGGCAGGGGGAGCAATGAGCAGTTCTTC
CASSLEGRGSNEQFF
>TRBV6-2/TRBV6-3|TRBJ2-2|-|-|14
TGTGCCAGCAGACGGACTCTGAACACCGGGGAGCTGTTTTTT
CASRRTLNTGELFF
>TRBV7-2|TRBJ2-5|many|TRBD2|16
TGTGCCAGCAGCTTAGCGGTAGCGGGAGGTAGGGAGACCCAGTACTTC
CASSLAVAGGRETQYF
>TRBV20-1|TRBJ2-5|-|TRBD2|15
TGCAGTGCTAGAGATGGGACTAGCGCGAGGAATGAGCAGTACTTC
CSARDGTSARNEQYF
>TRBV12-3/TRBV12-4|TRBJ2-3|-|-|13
TGTGCCAGCAGCCTTTTGAGCACAGATGCGCAGTATTTT
CASSLLSTDAQYF
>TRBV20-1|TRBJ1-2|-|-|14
TGCAGTGCTAGAGGGACGGATCTCAACTATGGCTACACCTTC
CSARGTDLNYGYTF
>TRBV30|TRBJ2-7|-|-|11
TGTGCCTGGAGTTTAAGCTACGAGCAGTACTTC
CAWSLSYEQYF
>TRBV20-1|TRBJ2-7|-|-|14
TGCAGTGCTCTTATTATCAGGGGATCCTACGAGCAGTACTTC
CSALIIRGSYEQYF
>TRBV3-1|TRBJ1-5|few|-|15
TGTGCCAGCAGCCAAGAACCCGGGCGCAATCAGCCCCAGCATTTT
CASSQEPGRNQPQHF
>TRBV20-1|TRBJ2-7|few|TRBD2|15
TGCAGTGCATCAGGACTAGCGGACCCTCTCGGGGAGCAGTACTTC
CSASGLADPLGEQYF